The 24 T cell receptor beta chains below all came from one sample that was sequenced in a study of identical twins. Each CDR3 protein gets one entry after TCRdb re-called the 5' RACE reads with MiXCR. The repertoire consists of over 200,000 distinct CDR3 sequences, with roughly 10% occurring once and the leading ten covering less than 12%. Sequencing was done on a sample of memory T cells sorted from blood. These receptors were taken from a man aged 50-60 years in good health.

This clonotype was recorded at least ten times. The CDR3: CASSPGYGIPAGETQYF. CDR3 sequence (DNA): TGTGCCAGCTCCCCGGGGTACGGAATACCGGCCGGAGAGACCCAGTACTTC. The chain carries TRBV18 and TRBJ2-5, with a weak D call TRBD2 (5 bases). Trimming removed 6 bases from V and 4 bases from J, with 24 bases in between. The CDR3 contains 17 residues. Germline CDR1 reads KGHSH; CDR2 reads LQKENI. Combining the CDR3 with reference TRBV18 and TRBJ2-5 gives the whole variable domain NAGVMQNPRHLVRRRGQEARLRCSPMKGHSHVYWYRQLPEEGLKFMVYLQKENIIDESGMPKERFSAEFPKEGPSILRIQQVVRGDSAAYFCASSPGYGIPAGETQYFGPGTRLLVL.

This clonotype was seen a few times. V gene TRBV11-3 combines with J gene TRBJ2-2; TRBD1 agrees at 7 bases. Per the germline V gene, CDR1 is SGHNT and CDR2 is YENEEA. This CDR3 is 14 amino acids long. Germline trimming cut 5 bases from V and 4 bases from J; bases unmatched to any gene: 4. The CDR3 loop reads CASSDDRATGELFF. The CDR3 bases are TGTGCCAGCAGCGACGACAGGGCCACCGGGGAGCTGTTTTTT.

This clonotype was detected ten times or more. This chain uses TRBV6-5 with TRBJ1-5; D possibly corresponds to TRBD1 (5 bases). This CDR3 has 15 amino acids. V lost 0 bases and J 6 bases, leaving 12 bases between the germline ends. The germline V gene encodes CDR1 MNHEY and CDR2 SVGAGI. The CDR3 protein is CASSYSGGASQPQHF. CDR3 in DNA: TGTGCCAGCAGTTACTCGGGCGGGGCTAGTCAGCCCCAGCATTTT.

This chain uses TRBV11-2 with TRBJ2-1, with TRBD2 matching 8 bases. The CDR3 consists of 17 residues. Losses at the gene ends were 2 bases for V and 4 bases for J; bases not matched to a gene: 10. Germline assignment: CDR1 SGHAT and CDR2 FQNNGV. CDR3 residues: CASSLRGGPLSYNEQFF. CDR3 sequence (DNA): TGTGCCAGCAGCTTACGGGGGGGGCCCTTGTCTTACAATGAGCAGTTCTTC.

Only a few counts were recorded for this clonotype. This chain uses TRBV7-2 with TRBJ2-7; 10 positions agree with TRBD2. The CDR3 is made up of 15 amino acids. Trimming took 2 bases from V and 7 from J; bases not matched to a gene: 8. Germline values: CDR1 SGHTA, CDR2 FQGNSA. CDR3 region: CASSLYQAGGREQYF. As DNA, the CDR3 is TGTGCCAGCAGCTTATATCAAGCGGGGGGGAGGGAGCAGTACTTC. The whole variable domain, filled in from reference TRBV7-2 and TRBJ2-7, reads GAGVSQSPSNKVTEKGKDVELRCDPISGHTALYWYRQSLGQGLEFLIYFQGNSAPDKSGLPSDRFSAERTGGSVSTLTIQRTQQEDSAVYLCASSLYQAGGREQYFGPGTRLTVT.

This clonotype was counted ten times or more. The rearrangement joins TRBV5-6 to TRBJ1-4; 9 bases fit TRBD1. J lost 8 bases, V lost 4 bases, and 9 bases had no gene match. The CDR3 runs 15 residues. Germline CDR1 and CDR2: SGHDT and YYEEEE. This chain's CDR3 is CASSPTGGAGEKLFF. CDR3 in DNA: TGTGCCAGCAGCCCAACAGGGGGCGCGGGGGAAAAACTGTTTTTT.

There are many counts of this clonotype. The chain joins TRBV7-7 to TRBJ2-1; D is undetermined. CDR1 and CDR2 from the germline V gene are SSHAT and FNYEAQ (reference sequence). The length of the CDR3 is 16 residues. V dropped 4 bases and J dropped 4 bases, with 17 bases sitting between them. In DNA, the CDR3 is TGTGCCAGCAGCTCCTCGGACGGAACTAATTACAATGAGCAGTTCTTC. This codes for CASSSSDGTNYNEQFF.

This clonotype was seen repeatedly, ten times or more. The rearrangement uses TRBV4-3 and TRBJ2-7; 9 bases line up with TRBD1. The CDR3 is 15 residues long. Trimming cost V 1 base and J 2 bases; bases outside gene matches: 3. The germline gives CDR1 LGHNA, CDR2 YSLEER. As DNA, the CDR3 is TGCGCCAGCAGCCAAGGGACAGGGGTAACCTACGAGCAGTACTTC. Translated, it gives CASSQGTGVTYEQYF.

This clonotype was recorded at least ten times. The V gene is TRBV10-2, the J gene TRBJ2-3, with 8 bases lining up with TRBD2. This CDR3 has 13 residues. Germline V gene data show CDR1 as WSHSY and CDR2 as SAAADI. Trimming took 7 bases from V and 4 from J; bases not matched to a gene: 4. The CDR3 spells CASKTGGPDTQYF. Written as DNA, the CDR3 is TGCGCCAGCAAAACGGGGGGGCCAGATACGCAGTATTTT.

This clonotype occurred many times. V usage is TRBV12-3 or TRBV12-4 and J usage is TRBJ2-1, with 9 bases fitting TRBD1. The CDR3 contains 20 residues. V shed 7 bases, J shed 3 bases, and the junction held 22 bases outside the gene matches. The CDR3 nucleotides are TGTGCCAGCACCCACCCCGGGGCCAGAGACAGGGGGATTTACTACAATGAGCAGTTCTTC. Translating gives CASTHPGARDRGIYYNEQFF.

V and J are TRBV18 and TRBJ2-5; 7 bases agree with TRBD2. CDR1 is KGHSH, CDR2 LQKENI, per germline. The CDR3 is 13 amino acids. With 2 bases clipped from V and 4 bases from J, the junction kept 1 base outside the gene matches. The CDR3, as DNA: TGTGCCAGCTCACCATTAGCGGGAGAGACCCAGTACTTC. Protein sequence: CASSPLAGETQYF.

The rearrangement links TRBV5-1 to TRBJ2-5; D call uncertain. The CDR3 covers 14 residues. Trimming stripped 7 bases from V and 2 bases from J, with 15 bases between. The V gene's germline CDR1 is SGHRS and CDR2 YFSETQ. In DNA, the CDR3 is TGCGCCAGCTTGGCCCCGACAATTCAAGAGACCCAGTACTTC. Its translation is CASLAPTIQETQYF. Full variable domain (outside the CDR3, taken from reference TRBV5-1 and TRBJ2-5): KAGVTQTPRYLIKTRGQQVTLSCSPISGHRSVSWYQQTPGQGLQFLFEYFSETQRNKGNFPGRFSGRQFSNSRSEMNVSTLELGDSALYLCASLAPTIQETQYFGPGTRLLVL.

The chain carries TRBV7-9 and TRBJ2-3; TRBD1 might be the D (5 bases). The CDR3 has 14 amino acids. Germline-derived CDR1 and CDR2 are SEHNR and FQNEAQ (reference sequence). The ends were cut back, 1 base at V and 7 bases at J, with 12 bases in the middle. This CDR3 reads CASSLGTGRHTQYF. The CDR3 bases are TGTGCCAGCAGCTTAGGCACAGGAAGGCATACGCAGTATTTT.

In this sample, this clonotype turned up a few times. V is TRBV15 and J is TRBJ1-3; no clear D. Germline V lookup: CDR1 LNHNV, CDR2 YYDKDF (reference sequence). The CDR3 covers 14 residues. The V end lost 4 bases, the J end lost 0 bases, and 7 bases lay between the germline ends. The CDR3 spells CATSKGSSGNTIYF. As DNA, the CDR3 is TGTGCCACCAGCAAAGGTAGCTCTGGAAACACCATATATTTT.

This clonotype showed up many times. This chain links TRBV15 with TRBJ2-5; D is ambiguous. This CDR3 has 14 amino acids. Trimming cost V 5 bases and J 1 base, with 11 bases left between them. Germline values: CDR1 LNHNV, CDR2 YYDKDF (reference sequence). In DNA form, the CDR3 reads TGTGCCACCAGCCCCGGGCGGATCCAAGAGACCCAGTACTTC. Amino acids: CATSPGRIQETQYF.

This clonotype came up a few times. The chain links TRBV7-8 to TRBJ2-7; a possible D gene is TRBD2 (5 bases). CDR3 size: 15 residues. V dropped 5 bases and J dropped 3 bases, with 17 bases sitting between them. Germline CDR1 reads SGHVS; CDR2 reads FQNEAQ. This CDR3 is CASSPRNRELYEQYF. The DNA of the CDR3 is TGTGCCAGCAGCCCCAGGAACCGGGAACTCTACGAGCAGTACTTC. Full variable domain (missing parts from reference TRBV7-8 and TRBJ2-7): GAGVSQSPRYKVAKRGQDVALRCDPISGHVSLFWYQQALGQGPEFLTYFQNEAQLDKSGLPSDRFFAERPEGSVSTLKIQRTQQEDSAVYLCASSPRNRELYEQYFGPGTRLTVT.

The chain carries TRBV12-3 or TRBV12-4 and TRBJ2-1; D tentatively fits TRBD1 or TRBD2 (7 bases each). Trimming removed 6 bases from V and 9 bases from J, with 21 bases in between. The CDR3 spans 15 residues. The CDR3 loop is CASRQQGGVQGEQFF. As DNA, the CDR3 is TGTGCCAGCAGGCAGCAGGGGGGGGTACAGGGTGAGCAGTTCTTC.

This clonotype was counted ten times or more. The chain carries TRBV5-6 and TRBJ2-7; unclear D gene. The V end was cut by 4 bases, the J end by 2 bases, with 13 bases between. CDR1 is SGHDT, CDR2 YYEEEE, per germline. The CDR3 has 14 residues. The CDR3 here is CASSRTTSAYEQYF. CDR3 DNA sequence: TGTGCCAGCAGCCGTACCACATCAGCCTACGAGCAGTACTTC.

The J gene is TRBJ1-2, the V gene TRBV2, with 7 bases aligning to TRBD1. The V segment lost 5 bases and the J segment 8 bases; nucleotides outside the gene matches: 5. The length of the CDR3 is 12 residues. Per germline, CDR1 SNHLY and CDR2 FYNNEI. CDR3 DNA sequence: TGTGCCAGCAGTTCGACAGGGTTGGGCTACACCTTC. This encodes CASSSTGLGYTF.

This clonotype was picked up a small number of times. The chain has TRBV5-1 and TRBJ2-5; 7 positions match TRBD1. The CDR3 spans 14 residues. Looked up from germline, CDR1 is SGHRS and CDR2 is YFSETQ. Trimming cost V 3 bases and J 1 base; bases outside gene matches: 3. CDR3 sequence (DNA): TGCGCCAGCAGCTCACAGGGGATCCAAGAGACCCAGTACTTC. Translated: CASSSQGIQETQYF. Based on the CDR3 plus reference TRBV5-1 and TRBJ2-5, the full variable domain is KAGVTQTPRYLIKTRGQQVTLSCSPISGHRSVSWYQQTPGQGLQFLFEYFSETQRNKGNFPGRFSGRQFSNSRSEMNVSTLELGDSALYLCASSSQGIQETQYFGPGTRLLVL.

Only a few counts were recorded for this clonotype. The V and J genes are TRBV6-5 and TRBJ2-5; the D call may be TRBD1 or TRBD2 (6 bases each). V was pared by 0 bases and J by 6 bases, with 11 bases between. The germline V gene encodes CDR1 MNHEY and CDR2 SVGAGI. The length of the CDR3 is 14 residues. This CDR3 is CASSYSGGSKTQYF. The CDR3 DNA is TGTGCCAGCAGTTACTCCGGGGGCTCGAAGACCCAGTACTTC.

The chain combines TRBV12-3 or TRBV12-4 with TRBJ1-6; no reliable D call. V lost 2 bases and J 7 bases, leaving 12 bases between the germline ends. This CDR3 spans 15 amino acids. CDR3: CASSLQSLQNSPLHF. The CDR3 DNA reads as TGTGCCAGCAGTTTACAGTCCCTTCAGAATTCACCCCTCCACTTT.

This clonotype was found many times. The V call is TRBV20-1, the J call TRBJ2-2; D may be TRBD1 (6 bases). Between the trimmed V and J ends, which lost 5 bases and 0 bases, there was a span of 10 bases. The length of the CDR3 is 14 residues. The germline CDR1 and CDR2 sequences are DFQATT and SNEGSKA (reference sequence). CDR3 sequence reads: CSAPRGTNTGELFF. CDR3 nucleotides: TGCAGTGCTCCTAGGGGGACGAACACCGGGGAGCTGTTTTTT.

This clonotype came up many times. V gene TRBV20-1 combines with J gene TRBJ1-2; 7 bases map to TRBD1. Germline V gene data show CDR1 as DFQATT and CDR2 as SNEGSKA (reference sequence). Trimming took 1 base from V and 1 from J; bases not matched to a gene: 9. The CDR3 contains 16 residues. The CDR3 region has the DNA TGCAGTGCTAGAGGGGGGGGACAGTACCTTAACTATGGCTACACCTTC. This gives the protein CSARGGGQYLNYGYTF.